This T cell receptor (beta chain) was recorded in a study of cytomegalovirus exposure and HLA in healthy donors. Overall study: It was reported in a later analysis that the same platform had been used for the roughly 130 validation repertoires as for the roughly 650 first-cohort repertoires.

Sequencing used immunoSEQ multiplex PCR; TCRdb keeps in-frame clones, though not all of them. The sample lists 150,000 to 200,000 clones; approximately 86% were seen once. The CDR3 has 13 residues. From germline, CDR1 is MGHRA and CDR2 YSYEKL. V dropped 1 base and J dropped 9 bases, with 10 bases sitting between them. This TCR came from a man aged 25 to 40 in good health and CMV-seropositive. The chain uses TRBV4-1 and TRBJ2-4, with D hard to call. Specimen: PBMCs. The chain's CDR3 is CASSQVPPGIQYF. CDR3 coding DNA: TGCGCCAGCAGCCAAGTTCCGCCGGGCATTCAGTACTTC.